Below are 30 T cell receptor beta chains sequenced from a single sample in a study of shared clonotypes between healthy human individuals. The data were produced by immunoSEQ multiplex PCR, yet TCRdb's version contains in-frame clones alone and is incomplete. The repertoire includes some 900,000 clones, approximately 80% of them detected once, and roughly 1.5% sits in the top ten. Specimen: memory CD4+ T cells sorted from blood. Subset defined: CD45RA-negative fraction. Receptors originate from a man between 18 and 35 years old in good health.

The V call is TRBV25-1, the J call TRBJ1-1; TRBD1 is a possible D gene (6 bases). CDR1 MGHDK and CDR2 SYGVNS come from the germline V gene. Trimming took off 3 bases at V and 0 bases at J, with 17 bases between the two ends. This CDR3 region has 17 residues. Here the CDR3 DNA reads TGTGCCAGCAGTGACCCCCGGAAGGGGGTCATGAACACTGAAGCTTTCTTT. Encoded protein: CASSDPRKGVMNTEAFF.

The chain combines TRBV4-3 with TRBJ2-4; TRBD2 aligns across 13 bases. Germline CDR1 is LGHNA and CDR2 is YSLEER. The V gene end was trimmed by 0 bases and the J gene end by 2 bases; junction bases not matched to a gene: 16. This CDR3 has 22 amino acids. The CDR3 loop reads CASSQDPKTAGLAGAPKNIQYF. As DNA, the CDR3 is TGCGCCAGCAGCCAAGACCCTAAGACCGCCGGACTAGCGGGAGCTCCCAAAAACATTCAGTACTTC.

V is TRBV5-3 and J is TRBJ2-5; D gene unclear. TRBV5-3 is an open reading frame whose function is uncertain. V was clipped by 10 bases and J by 5 bases, with 9 bases between them. CDR3 length equals 10 residues. This chain's CDR3 is CAENGETQYF. The CDR3 bases are TGTGCCGAGAACGGGGAGACCCAGTACTTC.

The gene calls are TRBV19 and TRBJ1-6; weak D call: TRBD1 (6 bases). The germline V and J ends were trimmed by 6 bases and 4 bases, with 13 bases remaining between them. The germline CDR1 and CDR2 sequences are LNHDA and SQIVND (reference sequence). The CDR3 is made up of 15 amino acids. CDR3 sequence: CASSAMTGYNSPLHF. The CDR3 bases are TGTGCCAGTAGCGCCATGACAGGATATAATTCACCCCTCCACTTT.

The V gene is TRBV6-6, the J gene TRBJ2-7, with TRBD2 matching 10 bases. Germline lookup yields CDR1 MNHNY and CDR2 SVGAGI (reference sequence). V shed 0 bases and J 2 bases; nucleotides not matched to a gene: 1. The CDR3 totals 15 residues. CDR3 bases: TGTGCCAGCAGTTACTCTAGCGGGGGGACCTACGAGCAGTACTTC. Translated: CASSYSSGGTYEQYF.

The chain joins TRBV6-5 to TRBJ2-7, with D possibly TRBD1 on 6 matching bases. The CDR3 spans 14 residues. V dropped 6 bases and J dropped 6 bases, with 18 bases sitting between them. CDR1 is MNHEY and CDR2 is SVGAGI in the germline V gene. The CDR3 spells CASSLTGSASEQYF. As DNA, the CDR3 is TGTGCCAGCAGCCTGACAGGATCAGCCTCCGAGCAGTACTTC.

The chain links TRBV2 to TRBJ1-3, with a weak D call TRBD1 (5 bases). V gave up 3 bases and J gave up 0 bases, with 12 bases separating them. Germline CDR1 reads SNHLY; CDR2 reads FYNNEI. This CDR3 region has 16 residues. The CDR3 DNA reads as TGTGCCAGCAGTGATATTTCAGGGCACTCTGGAAACACCATATATTTT. Amino acids: CASSDISGHSGNTIYF.

DNA of the CDR3: TGTGCCGGCGACGGAGGGGCAAGGGGGCAGGCTTTCTTT. Amino acids: CAGDGGARGQAFF. The rearrangement joins TRBV30 to TRBJ1-1; 7 bases are a match to TRBD1. CDR1 and CDR2 from the germline V gene are GTSNPN and SVGIG (reference sequence). J gave up 11 bases and V 8 bases, and 17 bases lay outside the gene matches. This CDR3 is 13 amino acids long.

This chain uses TRBV6-6 with TRBJ1-6; D uncertain. This CDR3 spans 12 amino acids. Trimming removed 4 bases at V and 7 bases at J, with 5 bases between. Germline CDR1 reads MNHNY; CDR2 reads SVGAGI (reference sequence). CDR3 region: CASSSGNSPLHF. The CDR3 nucleotides are TGTGCCAGCAGTTCCGGGAATTCACCCCTCCACTTT.

The chain joins TRBV7-9 to TRBJ2-5, with TRBD1 identical over 10 bases. CDR3 length equals 16 residues. The V segment lost 1 base and the J segment 4 bases; nucleotides outside the gene matches: 6. Germline CDR1 is SEHNR and CDR2 is FQNEAQ (reference sequence). CDR3 sequence (DNA): TGTGCCAGCAGCTTAGGAAGGACAGGGGGGAGAGAGACCCAGTACTTC. This encodes CASSLGRTGGRETQYF.

The V and J genes are TRBV5-4 and TRBJ2-1; 7 nucleotides line up with TRBD1. With 4 bases clipped from V and 2 bases from J, the junction kept 12 bases outside the gene matches. The CDR3 runs to 17 residues. Germline CDR1 and CDR2: SGHNT and YYREEE (reference sequence). The CDR3: CASSPRQGRSTYNEQFF. The CDR3 DNA reads TGTGCCAGCAGCCCAAGACAGGGCCGGTCAACCTACAATGAGCAGTTCTTC.

The rearrangement joins TRBV10-3 to TRBJ2-2; D is unresolved. The CDR3 runs to 12 residues. From germline, CDR1 is ENHRY and CDR2 SYGVKD. The germline V and J ends were trimmed by 6 bases and 7 bases, with 9 bases remaining between them. This CDR3 is CAIRIFSGELFF. For the CDR3, the DNA is TGTGCCATCAGGATTTTTAGCGGGGAGCTGTTTTTT.

In the case of this clone: The identical CDR3 is also encoded by other nucleotide sequences in the sample. This chain uses TRBV6-4 with TRBJ2-1; the match to TRBD2 covers 8 bases. The ends lost 6 bases at V and 0 bases at J; junction bases unmatched: 4. The CDR3 covers 15 residues. Germline assignment: CDR1 MRHNA and CDR2 SNTAGT. CDR3 region: CASSETSGSYNEQFF. The CDR3 DNA follows: TGTGCCAGCAGCGAAACTAGCGGCTCCTACAATGAGCAGTTCTTC.

The chain uses TRBV6-5 and TRBJ1-2; 10 bases map to TRBD1. From germline, CDR1 is MNHEY and CDR2 SVGAGI. The CDR3 covers 14 residues. J lost 6 bases, V lost 7 bases, and 8 bases had no gene match. The CDR3 loop is CASTTRTGGNGYTF. DNA for the CDR3: TGTGCCAGCACCACCCGGACAGGGGGTAATGGCTACACCTTC.

The rearrangement uses TRBV6-5 and TRBJ1-6; a possible D gene is TRBD1 (5 bases). The CDR3 spans 13 residues. CDR1 MNHEY and CDR2 SVGAGI come from the germline V gene. Between the trimmed V and J ends, which lost 6 bases and 9 bases, there was a span of 12 bases. CDR3 nucleotide sequence: TGTGCCAGCAGAGACGACAGAGGTTCACCCCTCCACTTT. Amino acid sequence: CASRDDRGSPLHF.

The DNA for the CDR3 is TGCGCCAGCAGCTTGGACAGGGGCCGGGGCACTGAAGCTTTCTTT. Residues: CASSLDRGRGTEAFF. The chain carries TRBV5-1 and TRBJ1-1; 7 positions match TRBD1. Unmatched junction bases numbered 6, after V lost 0 bases and J lost 4 bases. CDR1 is SGHRS and CDR2 is YFSETQ in the germline V gene. The CDR3 sequence is 15 residues long.

This chain links TRBV11-2 with TRBJ2-1; D perhaps matches TRBD1 (6 bases). The CDR3 runs 16 residues. Between the trimmed V and J ends, which lost 5 bases and 5 bases, there was a span of 19 bases. Germline V gives CDR1 SGHAT, CDR2 FQNNGV. CDR3 loop: CASSPQTGILNNEQFF. The CDR3 bases are TGTGCCAGCAGCCCCCAGACAGGAATCCTAAACAATGAGCAGTTCTTC.

This chain connects TRBV30 to TRBJ2-5; TRBD2 aligns across 8 bases. Germline assignment: CDR1 GTSNPN and CDR2 SVGIG (reference sequence). The CDR3 is 13 residues long. The V gene end was trimmed by 1 base and the J gene end by 9 bases; junction bases not matched to a gene: 7. The CDR3 is CAWSGGPRGAQYF. CDR3 DNA sequence: TGTGCCTGGAGTGGGGGACCGCGGGGGGCCCAGTACTTC.

A few counts support this clone. This chain joins TRBV2 and TRBJ1-5; no firm D call. Per germline, CDR1 SNHLY and CDR2 FYNNEI. The CDR3 totals 13 residues. The V and J ends lost 8 bases and 6 bases respectively, with 14 bases between them. CDR3 protein: CASCPVNSQPQHF. CDR3 DNA sequence: TGTGCCAGCTGCCCTGTCAACAGTCAGCCCCAGCATTTT.

The rearrangement uses TRBV2 and TRBJ1-2; weak D call: TRBD1 (5 bases). The CDR3 contains 13 residues. Germline V gene data show CDR1 as SNHLY and CDR2 as FYNNEI. V was pared by 10 bases and J by 8 bases, with 20 bases between. CDR3 sequence (DNA): TGTGCCACAGAGGGGCACTCGAGGTACGGCTACACCTTC. Translation gives CATEGHSRYGYTF.

This chain connects TRBV19 to TRBJ2-7; 7 bases agree with TRBD1. Germline CDR1 reads LNHDA; CDR2 reads SQIVND (reference sequence). J gave up 2 bases and V 5 bases, and 9 bases lay outside the gene matches. CDR3 length: 15 residues. This CDR3 is CASSLPGTETYEQYF. In nucleotides, the CDR3 is TGTGCCAGTAGTTTGCCCGGGACAGAGACCTACGAGCAGTACTTC.

This chain connects TRBV21-1 to TRBJ1-5; the DNA was not compared with TRBD1, the D call given in the table. TRBV21-1 is designated a pseudogene. CDR3 size: 17 residues. The CDR3 loop is CASLVRRAPLGNQPQHF. The CDR3 bases are TGTGCCAGCCTAGTACGCAGGGCTCCTTTGGGCAATCAGCCCCAGCATTTT.

About this clone: The junction shows a germline mismatch at one end, possibly a read error. This sequence joins TRBV30 and TRBJ1-2; the D is unclear. Germline V CDR1 and CDR2: GTSNPN, SVGIG (reference sequence). The CDR3 covers 13 residues. The CDR3 nucleotides are TGCTGTTGGCGCCGGCTGGGCCTCTATGGCTACACCTTC. Translated, it gives CCWRRLGLYGYTF.

This chain joins TRBV6-1 and TRBJ2-6; 9 bases fit TRBD1. CDR3 length equals 16 residues. The germline V gene has CDR1 MNHNS and CDR2 SASEGT. J lost 0 bases, V lost 4 bases, and 1 base had no gene match. CDR3: CASSGQGVSGANVLTF. In DNA, the CDR3 is TGTGCCAGCAGTGGACAGGGGGTCTCTGGGGCCAACGTCCTGACTTTC.

This clone was observed a handful of times. This sequence joins TRBV30 and TRBJ2-3; D is ambiguous. The CDR3 consists of 13 residues. V shed 0 bases and J shed 4 bases, with 8 bases lying between them. Germline V lookup: CDR1 GTSNPN, CDR2 SVGIG (reference sequence). CDR3 in amino acids: CAWSVNAADTQYF. For the CDR3, the DNA is TGTGCCTGGAGTGTAAACGCGGCAGATACGCAGTATTTT.

V and J are TRBV19 and TRBJ2-3; 13 bases align to TRBD2. The CDR3 is 16 residues long. V was clipped by 1 base and J by 4 bases; unmatched bases: 2. The germline V gene has CDR1 LNHDA and CDR2 SQIVND (reference sequence). CDR3 sequence reads: CASSIGGLAGADTQYF. DNA of the CDR3: TGTGCCAGTAGTATAGGCGGACTAGCGGGGGCAGATACGCAGTATTTT.

Details on this clone: Other DNA variants within this sample encode the same CDR3. As DNA, the CDR3 is TGTGCCAGCAGCTTGGCCAGCACAGATACGCAGTATTTT. Its protein product is CASSLASTDTQYF. V usage is TRBV5-4 and J usage is TRBJ2-3, with unresolved D. V was shortened by 0 bases and J by 0 bases, with 2 bases between the two germline ends. The germline V gene encodes CDR1 SGHNT and CDR2 YYREEE (reference sequence). This CDR3 region has 13 residues.

The V gene is TRBV2, the J gene TRBJ2-7; 13 bases are a match to TRBD2. The CDR3 covers 18 residues. Losses at the gene ends were 8 bases for V and 5 bases for J; bases not matched to a gene: 18. Germline assignment: CDR1 SNHLY and CDR2 FYNNEI. The CDR3 bases are TGTGCCAGCGTCGAACGGACTAGCGGGAGCCCCGGGGGCCACGAGCAGTACTTC. This codes for CASVERTSGSPGGHEQYF.

CDR3 region: CASSPRTGLDTQYF. The CDR3 DNA is TGTGCCAGCAGCCCCCGGACAGGGTTGGATACGCAGTATTTT. The chain couples TRBV11-1 to TRBJ2-3; 8 nucleotides align to TRBD1. Germline V gives CDR1 SGHAT, CDR2 FQDESV (reference sequence). The trim removed 5 bases at V and 6 bases at J, leaving 7 bases unmatched. The CDR3 runs 14 residues.

The chain uses TRBV29-1 and TRBJ1-2; D is uncertain. The CDR3 loop spans 13 amino acids. Germline assignment: CDR1 SQVTM and CDR2 ANQGSEA. V was clipped by 1 base and J by 1 base, with 7 bases between them. CDR3 nucleotide sequence: TGCAGCGTTGAAGTGAGTTATAACTATGGCTACACCTTC. Its protein is CSVEVSYNYGYTF.